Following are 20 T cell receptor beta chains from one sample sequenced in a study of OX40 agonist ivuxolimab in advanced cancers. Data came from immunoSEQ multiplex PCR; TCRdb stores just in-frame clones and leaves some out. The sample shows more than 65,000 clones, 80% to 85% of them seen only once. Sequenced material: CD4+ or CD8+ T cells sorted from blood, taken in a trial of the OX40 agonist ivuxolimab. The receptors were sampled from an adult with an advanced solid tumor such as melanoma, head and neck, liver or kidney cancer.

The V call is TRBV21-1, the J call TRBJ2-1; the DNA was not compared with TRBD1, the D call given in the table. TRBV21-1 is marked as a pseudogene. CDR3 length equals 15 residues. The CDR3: CASSKLTGSYNEQFF. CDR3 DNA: TGTGCCAGCAGCAAGTTAACAGGGTCCTACAATGAGCAGTTCTTC.

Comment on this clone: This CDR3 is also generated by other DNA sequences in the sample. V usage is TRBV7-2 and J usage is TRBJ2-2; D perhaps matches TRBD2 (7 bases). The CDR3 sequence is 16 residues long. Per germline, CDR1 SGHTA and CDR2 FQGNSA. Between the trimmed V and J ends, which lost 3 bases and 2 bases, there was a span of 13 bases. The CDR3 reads CASSFGGQGNTGELFF. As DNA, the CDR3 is TGTGCCAGCAGCTTCGGGGGGCAGGGAAACACCGGGGAGCTGTTTTTT.

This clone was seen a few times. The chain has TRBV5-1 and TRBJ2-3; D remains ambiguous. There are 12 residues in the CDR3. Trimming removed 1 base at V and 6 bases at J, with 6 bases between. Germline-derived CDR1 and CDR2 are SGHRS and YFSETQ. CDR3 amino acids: CASSLISDTQYF. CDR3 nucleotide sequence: TGCGCCAGCAGCTTGATCTCGGATACGCAGTATTTT.

CDR3 coding DNA: TGTGCCAGCAGTGTGGACCTTTGGGGGACCCAGTACTTC. This sequence encodes CASSVDLWGTQYF. The gene calls are TRBV6-4 and TRBJ2-5; D not resolved. The V gene lost 4 bases and the J gene lost 7 bases, with 13 bases spanning the gap. The CDR3 length is 13 residues. The germline V gene encodes CDR1 MRHNA and CDR2 SNTAGT.

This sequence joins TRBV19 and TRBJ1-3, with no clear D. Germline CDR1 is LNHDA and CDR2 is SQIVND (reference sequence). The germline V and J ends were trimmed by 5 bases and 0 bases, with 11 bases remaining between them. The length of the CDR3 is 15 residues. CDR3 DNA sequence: TGTGCCAGTAGTGCCAAGTGGTTCTCTGGAAACACCATATATTTT. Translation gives CASSAKWFSGNTIYF.

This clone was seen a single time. The CDR3 loop reads CASSLAKGLGKFF. CDR3 nucleotides: TGCGCCAGCAGCTTGGCCAAAGGTCTGGGGAAGTTCTTC. The chain uses TRBV5-1 and TRBJ2-1; D is uncertain. This CDR3 is 13 amino acids long. V lost 0 bases and J lost 14, with 15 bases in between. From germline, CDR1 is SGHRS and CDR2 YFSETQ.

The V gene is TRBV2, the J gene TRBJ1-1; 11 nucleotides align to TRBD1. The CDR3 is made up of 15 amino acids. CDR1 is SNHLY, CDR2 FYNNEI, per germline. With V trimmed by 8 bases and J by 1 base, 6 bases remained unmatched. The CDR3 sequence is CASRDRGGRNTEAFF. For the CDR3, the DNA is TGTGCCAGCCGGGACAGGGGGGGTCGGAACACTGAAGCTTTCTTT.

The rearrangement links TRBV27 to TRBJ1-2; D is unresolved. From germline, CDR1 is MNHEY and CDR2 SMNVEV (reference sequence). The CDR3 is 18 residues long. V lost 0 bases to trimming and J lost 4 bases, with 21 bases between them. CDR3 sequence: CASSLSMNLEDLIYGYTF. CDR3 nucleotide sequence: TGTGCCAGCAGTTTATCGATGAACCTCGAAGATCTGATCTATGGCTACACCTTC.

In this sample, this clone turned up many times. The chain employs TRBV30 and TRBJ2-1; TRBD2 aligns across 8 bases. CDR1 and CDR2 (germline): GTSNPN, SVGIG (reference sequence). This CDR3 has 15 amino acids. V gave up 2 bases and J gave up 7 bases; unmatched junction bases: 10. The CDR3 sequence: CAWSPALAGGNEQFF. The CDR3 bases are TGTGCCTGGAGTCCCGCGCTGGCGGGAGGTAATGAGCAGTTCTTC.

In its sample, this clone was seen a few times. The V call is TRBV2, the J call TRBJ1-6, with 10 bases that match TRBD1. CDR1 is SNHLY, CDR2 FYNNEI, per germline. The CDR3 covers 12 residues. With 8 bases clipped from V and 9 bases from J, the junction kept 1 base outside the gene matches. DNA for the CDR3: TGTGCCAGCCGGGACAGGGGTTCACCCCTCCACTTT. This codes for CASRDRGSPLHF.

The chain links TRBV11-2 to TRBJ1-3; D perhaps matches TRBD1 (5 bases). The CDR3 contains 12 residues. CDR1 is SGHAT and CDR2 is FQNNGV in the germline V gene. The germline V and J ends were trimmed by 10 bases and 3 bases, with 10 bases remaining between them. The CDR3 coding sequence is TGTGCCATAGGACACCTTGGAAACACCATATATTTT. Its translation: CAIGHLGNTIYF.

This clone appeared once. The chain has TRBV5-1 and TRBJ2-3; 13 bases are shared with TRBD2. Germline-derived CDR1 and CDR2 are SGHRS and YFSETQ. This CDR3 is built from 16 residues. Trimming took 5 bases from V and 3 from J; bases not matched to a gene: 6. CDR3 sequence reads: CASREGTSGVTDTQYF. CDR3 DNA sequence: TGCGCCAGCAGAGAGGGGACTAGCGGGGTGACAGATACGCAGTATTTT.

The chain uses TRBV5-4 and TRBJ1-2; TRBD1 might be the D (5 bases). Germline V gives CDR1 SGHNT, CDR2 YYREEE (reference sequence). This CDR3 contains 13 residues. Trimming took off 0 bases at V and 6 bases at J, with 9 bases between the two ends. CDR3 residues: CASSLGVGDGYTF. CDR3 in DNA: TGTGCCAGCAGCTTGGGGGTAGGGGATGGCTACACCTTC.

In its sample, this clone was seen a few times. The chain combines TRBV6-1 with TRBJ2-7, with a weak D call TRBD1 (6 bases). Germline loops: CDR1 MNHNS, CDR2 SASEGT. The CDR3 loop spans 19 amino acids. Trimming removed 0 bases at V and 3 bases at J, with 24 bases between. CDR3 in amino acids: CASSEALQGWRQTFYEQYF. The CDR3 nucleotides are TGTGCCAGCAGTGAAGCGCTACAGGGTTGGAGACAGACTTTCTACGAGCAGTACTTC.

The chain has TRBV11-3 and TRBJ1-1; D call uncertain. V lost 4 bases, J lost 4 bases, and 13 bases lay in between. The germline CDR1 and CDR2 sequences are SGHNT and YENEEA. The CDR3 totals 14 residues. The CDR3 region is CASSSRPEGTEAFF. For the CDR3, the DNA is TGTGCCAGCAGCTCCCGACCCGAGGGCACTGAAGCTTTCTTT.

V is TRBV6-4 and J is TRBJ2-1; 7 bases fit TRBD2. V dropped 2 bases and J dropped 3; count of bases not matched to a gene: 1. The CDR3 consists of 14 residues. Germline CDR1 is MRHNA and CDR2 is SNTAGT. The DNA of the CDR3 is TGTGCCAGCAGTGACGGGGGGGGCTACAATGAGCAGTTCTTC. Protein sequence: CASSDGGGYNEQFF.

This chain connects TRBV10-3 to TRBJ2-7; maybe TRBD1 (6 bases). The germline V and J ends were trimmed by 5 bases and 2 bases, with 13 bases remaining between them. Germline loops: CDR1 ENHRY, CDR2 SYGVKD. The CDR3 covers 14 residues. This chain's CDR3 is CAISLGGFTYEQYF. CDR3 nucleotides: TGTGCCATCAGTCTAGGGGGTTTCACCTACGAGCAGTACTTC.

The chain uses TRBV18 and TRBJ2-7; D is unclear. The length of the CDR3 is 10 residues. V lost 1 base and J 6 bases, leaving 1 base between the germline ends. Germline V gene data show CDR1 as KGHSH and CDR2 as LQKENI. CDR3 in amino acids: CASSPREQYF. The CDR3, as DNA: TGTGCCAGCTCACCACGCGAGCAGTACTTC. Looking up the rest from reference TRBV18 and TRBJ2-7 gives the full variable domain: NAGVMQNPRHLVRRRGQEARLRCSPMKGHSHVYWYRQLPEEGLKFMVYLQKENIIDESGMPKERFSAEFPKEGPSILRIQQVVRGDSAAYFCASSPREQYFGPGTRLTVT.

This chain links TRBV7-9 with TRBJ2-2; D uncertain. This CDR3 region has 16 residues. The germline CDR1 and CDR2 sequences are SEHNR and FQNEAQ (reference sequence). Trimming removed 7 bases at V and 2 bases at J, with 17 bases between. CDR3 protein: CASNLTRTVNTGELFF. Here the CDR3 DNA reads TGTGCCAGCAACCTCACACGTACGGTTAACACCGGGGAGCTGTTTTTT.

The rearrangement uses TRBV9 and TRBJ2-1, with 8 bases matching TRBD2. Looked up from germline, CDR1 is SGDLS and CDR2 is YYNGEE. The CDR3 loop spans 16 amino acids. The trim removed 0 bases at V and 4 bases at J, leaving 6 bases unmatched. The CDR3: CASSVVLAGRYNEQFF. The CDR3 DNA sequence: TGTGCCAGCAGCGTAGTTCTAGCGGGCCGTTACAATGAGCAGTTCTTC.